The clone carrying this T cell receptor (beta chain) has a count of ten or more. Molecular barcoding with unique molecular identifiers was used for the TCRbeta library. TCRdb ran MiXCR on the PCR reads and lists one entry per CDR3 protein. Here the sample spans about 610,000 distinct CDR3 sequences, roughly a tenth being singletons. This entry comes from a study of T-cell reconstitution after alpha-beta-depleted transplantation in children. The V gene lost 5 bases and the J gene lost 0 bases, with 13 bases spanning the gap. CDR1 and CDR2 (germline): SGHVS, FQNEAQ. The CDR3 extends over 15 amino acids.

The chain employs TRBV7-8 and TRBJ1-1; weak D call: TRBD1 (6 bases). The specimen was PBMCs from the stem cell graft donor, collected from the stem cell graft. This TCR derives from a human donor who donated a stem cell graft to a child with acute myeloid leukemia. CDR3: CASSQGHQLNTEAFF. The CDR3 nucleotides read TGTGCCAGCAGCCAGGGACACCAGTTGAACACTGAAGCTTTCTTT.